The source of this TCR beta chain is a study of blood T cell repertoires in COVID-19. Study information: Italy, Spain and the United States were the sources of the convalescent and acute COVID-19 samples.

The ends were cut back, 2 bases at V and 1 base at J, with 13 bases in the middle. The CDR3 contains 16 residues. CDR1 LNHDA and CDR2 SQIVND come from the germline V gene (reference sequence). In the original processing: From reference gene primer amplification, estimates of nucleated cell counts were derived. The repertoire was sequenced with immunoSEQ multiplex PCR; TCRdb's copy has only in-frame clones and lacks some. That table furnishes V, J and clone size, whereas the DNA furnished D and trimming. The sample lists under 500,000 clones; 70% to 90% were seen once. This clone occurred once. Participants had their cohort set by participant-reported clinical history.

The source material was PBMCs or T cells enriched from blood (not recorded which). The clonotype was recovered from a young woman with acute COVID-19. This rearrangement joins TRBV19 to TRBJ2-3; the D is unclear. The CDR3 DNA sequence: TGTGCCAGTAGTATATCCCTACGCATGCGCACAGATACGCAGTATTTT. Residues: CASSISLRMRTDTQYF.